The rows below give T cell receptor beta chains drawn from one sample of a study of regulatory T cells in long-lasting Graves disease. TCRdb reprocessed the multiplex PCR reads via MiXCR and lists one record per CDR3 protein. The table shows around 450,000 distinct CDR3 sequences, with under 20% occurring only once. This same sample was also part of a study on T cells in Graves' hyperthyroidism and ophthalmopathy.

This specimen consisted of peripheral blood mononuclear cells (PBMCs), obtained at new diagnosis, from a patient treated with antithyroid drugs. These TCRs come from a man between 40 and 49 years old with Graves disease. The CDR3 runs from the conserved cysteine through the conserved F or W. The D gene is left open where the match is weak. Clone size is shown for a subset of rows, as once, few, many or a class of expanded clone.

V gene	J gene	clone size	D gene	CDR3 DNA	CDR3 protein
TRBV7-8	TRBJ2-1	many	TRBD1	TGTGCCAGCAGCATAACAGGGGCCAAGAATGAGCAGTTCTTC	CASSITGAKNEQFF
TRBV6-2/TRBV6-3	TRBJ2-7	few	TRBD2	TGTGCCAGCAGCACCATCCGACTTGGGGGGGCCTACGAGCAGTACTTC	CASSTIRLGGAYEQYF
TRBV2	TRBJ2-7	many	TRBD2	TGTGCCGGGGGGGTAGCGGGAAACGAGCAGTACTTC	CAGGVAGNEQYF
TRBV28	TRBJ2-7	few	NA	TGTGCCAGCATGGGCATCTTAGGCTACGAGCAGTACTTC	CASMGILGYEQYF
TRBV20-1	TRBJ2-5	few	TRBD1	TGCAGTGCTCACGACAGGGACGATGAGACCCAGTACTTC	CSAHDRDDETQYF
TRBV30	TRBJ1-3	NA	NA	TGTGCCTGGAGTGGATGGGATGCGCAGGGATATCTGGGAAACACCATATATTTT	CAWSGWDAQGYLGNTIYF
TRBV5-6	TRBJ1-5	many	NA	TGTGCCAGCAGCCCGGGCCTAGGGAGTGGCAATCAGCCCCAGCATTTT	CASSPGLGSGNQPQHF
TRBV9	TRBJ1-6	NA	TRBD1	TGTGCCAGCAGCGAGGGGGACAGGGAAAATTCACCCCTCCACTTT	CASSEGDRENSPLHF
TRBV20-1	TRBJ1-2	few	NA	TGCGGAGGGACTAACTATGGCTACACCTTC	CGGTNYGYTF
TRBV10-3	TRBJ1-1	many	NA	TGTGCCATCAGTGAGTGGACTGGCAGTATCTTTGAAGCTTTCTTT	CAISEWTGSIFEAFF
TRBV25-1	TRBJ2-3	few	TRBD2	TGTGCCAGCAGTGAATGGGAGGGAAGAACAGATACGCAGTATTTT	CASSEWEGRTDTQYF
TRBV9	TRBJ2-5	many	NA	TGTGCCAGCAGCGTAGCGGCCAGGCAAGAGACCCAGTACTTC	CASSVAARQETQYF
TRBV6-2/TRBV6-3	TRBJ1-6	NA	NA	TGTGCCAGCAGTTACTCGCTTGGACGGACAAATTCACCCCTCCACTTT	CASSYSLGRTNSPLHF
TRBV2	TRBJ2-5	NA	TRBD1	TGTGCCAGCAGTAGAGGACAGGGAGGACTAGAGACCCAGTACTTC	CASSRGQGGLETQYF
TRBV6-9	TRBJ2-7	NA	TRBD1	TGTGCCAGCAGTTTATCTTCCCGGGACAGCTCCTACGAGCAGTACTTC	CASSLSSRDSSYEQYF
TRBV6-1	TRBJ2-7	NA	TRBD2	TGTGCCAGCACCGCGCCCGGGACTAGCGGGTACGAGCAGTACTTC	CASTAPGTSGYEQYF
TRBV29-1	TRBJ1-1	few	NA	TGCAGCGTTGATATAACAGCTTTGAACACTGAAGCTTTCTTT	CSVDITALNTEAFF
TRBV30	TRBJ2-3	few	TRBD1	TGTGCCTGGAGTGCGGGACAGGGAGGGAACACAGATACGCAGTATTTT	CAWSAGQGGNTDTQYF
TRBV18	TRBJ1-1	many	NA	TGTGCCAGCTCCCCGGCCATACAGAACACTGAAGCTTTCTTT	CASSPAIQNTEAFF
TRBV28	TRBJ2-7	many	NA	TGTGCCAGCAGTTGGATTTTAGGACGGTACTCCTACGAGCAGTACTTC	CASSWILGRYSYEQYF
TRBV3-1	TRBJ2-1	many	NA	TGTGCCAGCACCCCACGGAGGGCCTTCGACAATGAGCAGTTCTTC	CASTPRRAFDNEQFF
TRBV20-1	TRBJ1-2	few	NA	TGCAGTGCTAGAGGCCGGAGGGGCTACACCTTC	CSARGRRGYTF
TRBV28	TRBJ1-3	few	NA	TGTGCCAGCAGTTTAAGCCCTCAAGGTGGAAACACCATATATTTT	CASSLSPQGGNTIYF
TRBV30	TRBJ2-7	NA	NA	TGTGCCTGGGGTCTAGAGGGTTCCTACGAGCAGTACTTC	CAWGLEGSYEQYF
TRBV5-5	TRBJ2-5	many	NA	TGTGCCAGCAGCCGATTCCCCCTTTTTGCCAAACACCAAGAGACCCAGTACTTC	CASSRFPLFAKHQETQYF
TRBV29-1	TRBJ2-4	NA	NA	TGCAGCTCCAAAAACATTCAGTACTTC	CSSKNIQYF
TRBV7-9	TRBJ2-7	NA	NA	TGTGCCAGCAGCTTAGACCTGGGGGAATCGTACGAGCAGTACTTC	CASSLDLGESYEQYF
TRBV28	TRBJ1-5	many	NA	TGTGCCAGCAGTTCATCGGTCCAGCCCCAGCATTTT	CASSSSVQPQHF
TRBV28	TRBJ1-4	many	NA	TGTGCCAGCAGTTTATCAGCCCTTCAGCAAAAACTGTTTTTT	CASSLSALQQKLFF
TRBV24-1	TRBJ2-5	many	NA	TGTGCCACCAGTGAGCCCGGGGCAGCCCAAGAGACCCAGTACTTC	CATSEPGAAQETQYF
TRBV19	TRBJ2-2	few	NA	TGTGCCAGTAGGACAGACCAAACTATTCTCACCGGGGAGCTGTTTTTT	CASRTDQTILTGELFF
TRBV25-1	TRBJ2-7	NA	NA	TGTGCCAGCAGTGTAGGGGACGCCTACGAGCAGTACTTC	CASSVGDAYEQYF
TRBV11-2	TRBJ2-2	few	NA	TGTGCCAGCAGCTTAGGTAGCGGAAGACCCACCGGGGAGCTGTTTTTT	CASSLGSGRPTGELFF
TRBV2	TRBJ1-3	many	TRBD1	TGTGCCAGCAGTGTTGGACAGGGGGCTGCTGGAAACACCATATATTTT	CASSVGQGAAGNTIYF
TRBV6-5	TRBJ2-2	many	NA	TGTGCCAGCAGTTCTCCCAGGAAGAACACCGGGGAGCTGTTTTTT	CASSSPRKNTGELFF
TRBV28	TRBJ2-3	many	NA	TGTGCCAGCAGGGCGGAGGGCCCGGCTGATACGCAGTATTTT	CASRAEGPADTQYF
TRBV7-6	TRBJ2-1	NA	TRBD2	TGTGCCAGCAGCTTGCGCGGTGATAGCGGGAGTGATGAGCAGTTCTTC	CASSLRGDSGSDEQFF
TRBV10-3	TRBJ2-5	many	NA	TGTGCCATCAGTGAGTCCGGGGAAGAGACCCAGTACTTC	CAISESGEETQYF
TRBV19	TRBJ1-2	NA	NA	TGTGCCAGTAGTTCCCGGGACCGCTATGGCTACACCTTC	CASSSRDRYGYTF
TRBV29-1	TRBJ2-7	few	TRBD1	TGCAGCGTGGCAGGACAGGGTCTCTCCTACGAGCAGTACTTC	CSVAGQGLSYEQYF
TRBV30	TRBJ1-1	many	TRBD1	TGTGCCTGGAGTCCCGGACAGGGGGTTACTGAAGCTTTCTTT	CAWSPGQGVTEAFF
TRBV5-1	TRBJ2-1	few	TRBD2	TGCGCCAGCAGCTCACTAGCGGGAATCTACAATGAGCAGTTCTTC	CASSSLAGIYNEQFF
TRBV6-1	TRBJ1-1	many	NA	TGTGCCAGCAGACCACAGGGTATGAACACTGAAGCTTTCTTT	CASRPQGMNTEAFF
TRBV5-5	TRBJ2-1	NA	TRBD2	TGTGCCAGCAGCCGTGCGGGAGGGGTCAATGAGCAGTTCTTC	CASSRAGGVNEQFF
TRBV6-1	TRBJ1-6	few	NA	TGTGCCAGCAGTCCCTCTTCGGGGACTTCACCCCTCCACTTT	CASSPSSGTSPLHF
TRBV20-1	TRBJ1-2	many	NA	TGCAGTGCTAGTTTAGGGAACTATGGCTACACCTTC	CSASLGNYGYTF
TRBV20-1	TRBJ2-7	many	NA	TGCAGTGCTTCAGTCCTCACCCAAACCTACGAGCAGTACTTC	CSASVLTQTYEQYF
TRBV7-3	TRBJ2-3	many	TRBD2	TGTGCCAGCAGCCCACGGACTAGCGGGGGCACAGATACGCAGTATTTT	CASSPRTSGGTDTQYF
TRBV6-1	TRBJ1-1	NA	NA	TGTGCCAGCGGGGGAGGGAGGGAAGCTTTCTTT	CASGGGREAFF
TRBV28	TRBJ2-2	NA	TRBD2	TGCGCCAGCAAAACGGGACTAGCGGGAGTCACCGGGGAGCTGTTTTTT	CASKTGLAGVTGELFF
TRBV7-9	TRBJ2-3	many	TRBD1	TGTGCCAGCAGCTCATCGGACAGGGGGAACACAGATACGCAGTATTTT	CASSSSDRGNTDTQYF
TRBV28	TRBJ1-1	many	TRBD1	TGTGCCAGCAGCCCCCTTGGGGGGACAGGGACTGAAGCTTTCTTT	CASSPLGGTGTEAFF
TRBV7-2	TRBJ2-3	many	TRBD2	TGTGCCAGCAGCTTAGAGGGACTACCATTGCCAGATACGCAGTATTTT	CASSLEGLPLPDTQYF
TRBV2	TRBJ2-7	many	TRBD1	TGTGCCACACAGGGGGGTCCCCACGAGCAGTACTTC	CATQGGPHEQYF
TRBV20-1	TRBJ2-1	NA	NA	TGCAGTGCTAGCGTACCGGGCGGCCCTGAGCAGTTCTTC	CSASVPGGPEQFF
TRBV20-1	TRBJ2-7	few	TRBD2	TGCAGTGCTAGTGCCTCTTTAGCGGGAAACTCCTACGAGCAGTACTTC	CSASASLAGNSYEQYF
TRBV3-1	TRBJ1-5	few	TRBD1	TGTGCCAGCAGCCAGCGACAGGGGGATCAGCCCCAGCATTTT	CASSQRQGDQPQHF
TRBV15	TRBJ2-7	many	TRBD1	TGTGCCACCAGCACAGAGACAGGGAGCTCCTACGAGCAGTACTTC	CATSTETGSSYEQYF
TRBV6-1	TRBJ1-6	few	NA	TGTGCCAGCAGAGGACGGAGCTCCTATAATTCACCCCTCCACTTT	CASRGRSSYNSPLHF
TRBV6-1	TRBJ2-3	many	TRBD1	TGTGCCAGCAGTGCCCGGACAGGGCTCACAGATACGCAGTATTTT	CASSARTGLTDTQYF